This TCR beta chain was profiled in a study of T cells in Graves' hyperthyroidism and ophthalmopathy (dated by TCRdb to between 2018 and 2021). About the study as a whole: Peripheral blood was collected at initial diagnosis, before any treatment. The approximately 100 discovery patients were randomly split 7:3 into training and test sets. The paper reports TCR Vbeta CDR3 sequencing of over 130 peripheral blood samples: 43 ophthalmopathy, some 80 hyperthyroidism and around 17 progressor patients. TCR V-J signatures able to tell the groups apart were searched for in a discovery cohort of around 95 patients, of whom about 40 had Graves' ophthalmopathy and 55 to 60 had stable Graves' hyperthyroidism. Whether ophthalmopathy could be predicted prospectively was tested in an independent validation cohort made up of about 20 hyperthyroidism patients plus 17 patients who later progressed to ophthalmopathy. Following sampling, methimazole starting at 30 mg daily was given to hyperthyroidism patients, and high-dose intravenous methylprednisolone was given to ophthalmopathy patients. In more than 5 Graves' hyperthyroidism patients, the study also compared T-cell repertoires from thyroid tissue with T-cell repertoires from blood. What the research found in general, with its limitations: In validation, the model predicted progression to ophthalmopathy with about 71% sensitivity and approximately 74% specificity, a median of around 6.6 months before onset. Ophthalmopathy was separated from stable hyperthyroidism by a 13 V-J signature model, with 85% to 90% sensitivity and 81% to 82% specificity obtained in cross-validation and 80%/75% obtained in testing. No statistical method was used to set the sample size in advance, and investigators knew the group allocation. Most expanded thyroid clonotypes (frequency above 0.001) were also found in blood, which suggests that blood repertoires may mirror thyroid immune responses.

The hyperthyroidism patients were between 18 and 65 years old and newly diagnosed, with a disease duration of less than 2 months. Patients with uncontrolled infections, other autoimmune diseases, pregnancy or lactation were excluded. Diagnoses were based on clinical symptoms, serum thyroxine and TRAb, thyroid ultrasound and orbital computed tomography. Blood from progressor patients was drawn when they were first diagnosed with hyperthyroidism, before any ophthalmopathy symptoms appeared. Ficoll-Paque density gradient centrifugation was used to isolate PBMCs from 10 ml of fresh peripheral blood. Progressor patients were defined as those initially diagnosed with Graves' hyperthyroidism in whom ophthalmopathy developed during follow-up. Trizol reagent was used to extract total RNA, and RNA quality was then checked on an Agilent 2100 Bioanalyzer. The TCR beta CDR3 regions were amplified from the RNA transcripts. For the first round of RT-PCR on the TCR CDR3, the HTBI primer set was used together with the Qiagen OneStep RT-PCR kit. Libraries were constructed in a second round of multiplex PCR, after which size selection and purification were performed. The libraries were sequenced on an Illumina HiSeq2000 using paired-end 100 bp reads. As for the authors' bioinformatics: SOAPnuke was used to process the raw data, with reads discarded if the reads contained adapters or uncalled bases, had a mean Phred below 15, or lacked an exact constant-primer or identifier match. High-quality paired reads were merged with COPE v1.2.5, and unique nucleotide sequences were defined as clonotypes. MiTCR v1.1 was used to align clonotypes to the IMGT TRBV, TRBD and TRBJ reference segments. The analysis included only V-J combinations with a frequency above 0.0001, which together covered over 98% of the repertoires. A TCS score was defined as the ratio between F50 (clonal expansion) and ExV (chaos), using BLOSUM62-based TCRdist between CDR3 peptides within each V-J. Welch's t-statistics and random forest reduced roughly 530 V-J features to around 14, which were used in a naive Bayes classifier (R e1071). TCRdb applied fastp at Q25 and MiXCR to the public reads, then kept only in-frame beta chains. One record per CDR3 amino acid sequence lists the most common genes and DNA. The V and J calls were determined by TCRdb, not by the authors. This sample is represented by 730,000 or so distinct CDR3 sequences; approximately 18% of them were singletons. About a sixth of the sample comes from the top ten.

To note about this clonotype: Its antigen remains unidentified. There are no base qualities to consult, and no much larger clone falls within one base.

Sequences were obtained from blood. This sequence was found in a woman between 45 and 65 years old with Graves' hyperthyroidism that later progressed to Graves' ophthalmopathy.

The bases read TGTGCCAGCAGGAGGCGCGCGTATGGCTACACCTTC. Its protein reads: CASRRRAYGYTF. In this chain, TRBV5-6 is recombined with TRBJ1-2; confidence is insufficient to name the D gene. Counted from cysteine to phenylalanine, this CDR3 has 12 amino acids. Here the CDR3 DNA is all that survives: 36 bases in frame from base 1. Per the germline V gene, SGHDT is the CDR1 and YYEEEE is the CDR2. V is cut by 5 bases and J by 5 bases, and the space between the germline ends is 10 bases.